Below, 28 T cell receptor beta chains from the same sample are listed, as sequenced in a study of blood T cell repertoires in COVID-19. Only in-frame clones appear in the TCRdb table, and some are missing; sequencing was by immunoSEQ multiplex PCR. The sample has 150,000 to 200,000 clones, 65% to 85% seen once. Sequencing was carried out using peripheral blood. These receptors all come from a woman aged 25 to 45 with acute or convalescent COVID-19.

This sequence joins TRBV12-3 or TRBV12-4 and TRBJ1-1; D is undetermined. This CDR3 region has 13 residues. V was shortened by 6 bases and J by 0 bases, with 8 bases between the two germline ends. CDR3 coding DNA: TGTGCCAGCAGCTTGGCCATGAACACTGAAGCTTTCTTT. Its protein is CASSLAMNTEAFF.

This rearrangement joins TRBV10-3 to TRBJ1-6; 8 nucleotides align to TRBD1. Germline V CDR1 and CDR2: ENHRY, SYGVKD. V lost 4 bases, J lost 6 bases, and 2 bases stayed unmatched. The CDR3 length is 14 residues. CDR3 sequence reads: CAISATGVNSPLHF. CDR3 DNA sequence: TGTGCCATCAGTGCGACAGGGGTTAATTCACCCCTCCACTTT.

The chain links TRBV5-5 to TRBJ1-1; D gene unclear. Trimming removed 4 bases at V and 5 bases at J, with 12 bases between. Germline loops: CDR1 SGHKS, CDR2 YYEKEE (reference sequence). The CDR3 has 13 residues. CDR3 sequence (DNA): TGTGCCAGCAGCCCCTTTAATCCTACTGAAGCTTTCTTT. Amino acid sequence: CASSPFNPTEAFF.

This chain joins TRBV2 and TRBJ1-1; maybe TRBD1 (5 bases). The CDR3 totals 11 residues. Germline V gene data show CDR1 as SNHLY and CDR2 as FYNNEI. The germline V and J ends were trimmed by 9 bases and 6 bases, with 11 bases remaining between them. CDR3 protein: CARAGLAEAFF. Here the CDR3 DNA reads TGTGCCAGAGCGGGGCTCGCTGAAGCTTTCTTT.

This rearrangement joins TRBV4-2 to TRBJ1-1, with 10 bases fitting TRBD1. Germline CDR1 and CDR2: LGHNA and YNFKEQ. The CDR3 spans 15 residues. Trimming took 1 base from V and 7 from J; bases not matched to a gene: 6. CDR3 sequence reads: CASSQGGGDRGEAFF. As DNA, the CDR3 is TGTGCCAGCAGCCAAGGAGGTGGGGACAGGGGTGAAGCTTTCTTT.

Comments on this clone: The identical CDR3 is also encoded by other nucleotide sequences in the sample. The J gene is TRBJ1-4, the V gene TRBV30; 8 bases line up with TRBD1. From germline, CDR1 is GTSNPN and CDR2 SVGIG (reference sequence). J was trimmed by 7 bases and V by 0 bases; bases with no gene match: 4. The CDR3 contains 14 residues. CDR3 sequence reads: CAWSVSGGGEKLFF. The DNA for the CDR3 is TGTGCCTGGAGTGTGTCAGGGGGCGGTGAAAAACTGTTTTTT.

V gene TRBV19 combines with J gene TRBJ2-3, with a weak D call TRBD2 (6 bases). Trimming shortened V by 3 bases and J by 1 base, and 14 bases separated the two germline ends. Germline loops: CDR1 LNHDA, CDR2 SQIVND (reference sequence). The CDR3 is 16 residues long. The CDR3 DNA sequence: TGTGCCAGTAGTATCTCCCTCGGCGGGGGCACAGATACGCAGTATTTT. Its translation is CASSISLGGGTDTQYF.

The chain carries TRBV9 and TRBJ1-5; D is perhaps TRBD1 (5 bases). Germline V gives CDR1 SGDLS, CDR2 YYNGEE. The CDR3 is made up of 15 amino acids. V was shortened by 1 base and J by 0 bases, with 8 bases between the two germline ends. CDR3: CASSVQGFSNQPQHF. The CDR3 nucleotides read TGTGCCAGCAGCGTACAGGGCTTTAGCAATCAGCCCCAGCATTTT.

CDR3 sequence: CASSSRGQGRDTEAFF. In nucleotides, the CDR3 is TGTGCCAGCAGCTCCAGGGGACAGGGACGGGACACTGAAGCTTTCTTT. The J gene is TRBJ1-1, the V gene TRBV9, with TRBD1 identical over 9 bases. CDR1 is SGDLS and CDR2 is YYNGEE in the germline V gene. V dropped 4 bases and J dropped 3; count of bases not matched to a gene: 10. The CDR3 spans 16 residues.

This clone was counted a few times. The chain joins TRBV28 to TRBJ2-1, with 9 bases lining up with TRBD2. V shed 8 bases and J 3 bases; nucleotides not matched to a gene: 8. This CDR3 comprises 15 residues. Germline V gives CDR1 MDHEN, CDR2 SYDVKM. As DNA, the CDR3 is TGTGCCAGCGAGGCCGGACTAGCGCACTACAATGAGCAGTTCTTC. Residues: CASEAGLAHYNEQFF.

The chain uses TRBV12-3 or TRBV12-4 and TRBJ2-2; no firm D call. V lost 6 bases to trimming and J lost 13 bases, with 9 bases between them. CDR3 length: 10 residues. In nucleotides, the CDR3 is TGTGCCAGCAGCGGATCGGGGCTGTTTTTT. Translation gives CASSGSGLFF.

The chain recombines TRBV6-2 or TRBV6-3 with TRBJ1-2; TRBD1 agrees at 9 bases. Germline values: CDR1 MNHEY, CDR2 SVGEGT. Trimming took 2 bases from V and 2 from J; bases not matched to a gene: 9. CDR3 length: 17 amino acids. As DNA, the CDR3 is TGTGCCAGCAGTTACCCGGGGGACAGGGTCCCCAACTATGGCTACACCTTC. Protein: CASSYPGDRVPNYGYTF.

The chain links TRBV7-8 to TRBJ2-7; 8 bases line up with TRBD2. The CDR3 runs 15 residues. In germline, CDR1 is SGHVS, CDR2 FQNEAQ. V shed 2 bases, J shed 2 bases, and the junction held 5 bases outside the gene matches. CDR3 nucleotides: TGTGCCAGCAGCTTATTTCTCGGGGGGGCCTACGAGCAGTACTTC. It specifies CASSLFLGGAYEQYF. Filled out from reference TRBV7-8 and TRBJ2-7, the complete variable domain reads GAGVSQSPRYKVAKRGQDVALRCDPISGHVSLFWYQQALGQGPEFLTYFQNEAQLDKSGLPSDRFFAERPEGSVSTLKIQRTQQEDSAVYLCASSLFLGGAYEQYFGPGTRLTVT.

Regarding this clone: Different DNA sequences within this sample yield the same CDR3. The chain recombines TRBV19 with TRBJ1-2; TRBD1 matches at 11 bases. This CDR3 has 15 amino acids. V shed 6 bases, J shed 2 bases, and the junction held 5 bases outside the gene matches. Germline V gene lookup returns CDR1 LNHDA and CDR2 SQIVND (reference sequence). This CDR3 is CASRGQGGINYGYTF. CDR3 bases: TGTGCCAGTAGGGGACAGGGGGGGATAAACTATGGCTACACCTTC.

This rearrangement joins TRBV19 to TRBJ2-1; 8 bases are a match to TRBD2. This CDR3 spans 15 amino acids. Per the germline V gene, CDR1 is LNHDA and CDR2 is SQIVND (reference sequence). Losses at the gene ends were 3 bases for V and 4 bases for J; bases not matched to a gene: 5. CDR3 region: CASSITGGPYNEQFF. As DNA, the CDR3 is TGTGCCAGTAGTATTACGGGGGGGCCGTACAATGAGCAGTTCTTC.

The J gene is TRBJ1-1, the V gene TRBV15; weak D call: TRBD1 (6 bases). V lost 6 bases to trimming and J lost 7 bases, with 12 bases between them. The CDR3 runs 12 residues. From germline, CDR1 is LNHNV and CDR2 YYDKDF (reference sequence). As DNA, the CDR3 is TGTGCCACCAGTACTACCAGGGGTGAAGCTTTCTTT. Translating gives CATSTTRGEAFF.

This chain joins TRBV5-1 and TRBJ1-1; 9 bases align to TRBD1. Germline CDR1 is SGHRS and CDR2 is YFSETQ. CDR3 length: 13 amino acids. V lost 6 bases, J lost 1 base, and 1 base stayed unmatched. The CDR3 loop reads CASMTGGNTEAFF. The CDR3 DNA is TGCGCCAGCATGACAGGGGGGAACACTGAAGCTTTCTTT. Full variable domain (outside the CDR3, taken from reference TRBV5-1 and TRBJ1-1): KAGVTQTPRYLIKTRGQQVTLSCSPISGHRSVSWYQQTPGQGLQFLFEYFSETQRNKGNFPGRFSGRQFSNSRSEMNVSTLELGDSALYLCASMTGGNTEAFFGQGTRLTVV.

CDR3 in DNA: TGCAGTGCTAGTACAGGGAACACAGATACGCAGTATTTT. Protein sequence: CSASTGNTDTQYF. V usage is TRBV20-1 and J usage is TRBJ2-3; tentatively, D is TRBD1 (6 bases). Trimming took off 3 bases at V and 2 bases at J, with 9 bases between the two ends. This CDR3 has 13 residues. The germline gives CDR1 DFQATT, CDR2 SNEGSKA (reference sequence).

The genes are TRBV4-3 and TRBJ2-1; maybe TRBD1 (5 bases). With 0 bases removed from V and 6 bases from J, the gap between germline ends came to 18 bases. Germline V CDR1 and CDR2: LGHNA, YSLEER. The CDR3 runs to 17 residues. In DNA form, the CDR3 reads TGCGCCAGCAGCCAAGATCCCGGCGGAGTGGGGCTCAATGAGCAGTTCTTC. Translation gives CASSQDPGGVGLNEQFF.

This chain uses TRBV27 with TRBJ2-3; D possibly corresponds to TRBD2 (5 bases). The CDR3 contains 17 residues. Deletions cut 5 bases from V and 2 bases from J, with 20 bases between. Germline loops: CDR1 MNHEY, CDR2 SMNVEV (reference sequence). In DNA, the CDR3 is TGTGCCAGCAGTAAGCCGCCGAGCGGAGCCCCCACAGATACGCAGTATTTT. Protein sequence: CASSKPPSGAPTDTQYF.

This chain connects TRBV10-1 to TRBJ2-7; 8 bases match TRBD1. The junction had 5 bases not matched to a gene; V was cut back by 6 bases and J by 4 bases. Looked up from germline, CDR1 is WNHNN and CDR2 is SYGVQD (reference sequence). The CDR3 consists of 13 residues. The CDR3 DNA is TGCGCCAGCAGCGGACAGGGCCTATACGAGCAGTACTTC. It translates to CASSGQGLYEQYF.

J is TRBJ1-2 and V is TRBV5-6, with 7 bases identical to TRBD1. Germline V gene sequence: CDR1 SGHDT, CDR2 YYEEEE. The CDR3 is 12 residues long. Unmatched junction bases numbered 6, after V lost 6 bases and J lost 7 bases. In nucleotides, the CDR3 is TGTGCCAGCACCCGACAGGGTCCTGGCTACACCTTC. As protein: CASTRQGPGYTF.

The CDR3, as DNA: TGCGCCAGCAGGGCGGAACCCACCGGGGAGCTGTTTTTT. This codes for CASRAEPTGELFF. The genes are TRBV5-1 and TRBJ2-2, with no clear D. Germline V gives CDR1 SGHRS, CDR2 YFSETQ. Trimming left V 5 bases short and J 4 bases short, with 9 bases between. The CDR3 contains 13 residues. Complete variable domain (other parts from reference TRBV5-1 and TRBJ2-2): KAGVTQTPRYLIKTRGQQVTLSCSPISGHRSVSWYQQTPGQGLQFLFEYFSETQRNKGNFPGRFSGRQFSNSRSEMNVSTLELGDSALYLCASRAEPTGELFFGEGSRLTVL.

This clone was observed once. The chain couples TRBV7-2 to TRBJ2-5, with D maybe TRBD2 (6 bases). Per the germline V gene, CDR1 is SGHTA and CDR2 is FQGNSA. CDR3 size: 16 residues. Trimming pared 0 bases from V and 4 bases from J, leaving 15 bases between. Here the CDR3 reads CASSLALGGRTETQYF. As DNA, the CDR3 is TGTGCCAGCAGCTTAGCGCTCGGGGGTAGGACAGAGACCCAGTACTTC.

V gene TRBV30 combines with J gene TRBJ2-2, with TRBD2 matching 9 bases. Germline values: CDR1 GTSNPN, CDR2 SVGIG (reference sequence). The CDR3 runs 13 residues. The ends lost 5 bases at V and 5 bases at J; junction bases unmatched: 3. Written as DNA, the CDR3 is TGTGCCTGGGCTACTAGCGGGACCGGGGAGCTGTTTTTT. Translating gives CAWATSGTGELFF. Supplemented by reference TRBV30 and TRBJ2-2, the full variable domain reads SQTIHQWPATLVQPVGSPLSLECTVEGTSNPNLYWYRQAAGRGLQLLFYSVGIGQISSEVPQNLSASRPQDRQFILSSKKLLLSDSGFYLCAWATSGTGELFFGEGSRLTVL.

The J gene is TRBJ1-5, the V gene TRBV7-9; 11 bases agree with TRBD1. The CDR3 is made up of 19 amino acids. J lost 0 bases, V lost 3 bases, and 10 bases had no gene match. Germline CDR1 SEHNR, CDR2 FQNEAQ (reference sequence). The CDR3 loop is CASSLIGQGAFSSNQPQHF. The CDR3 coding sequence is TGTGCCAGCAGCTTGATAGGACAGGGGGCTTTTTCTAGCAATCAGCCCCAGCATTTT.

V gene TRBV10-2 combines with J gene TRBJ2-5; TRBD2 is a possible D gene (6 bases). V lost 4 bases and J lost 5, with 17 bases in between. The CDR3 is 15 amino acids. CDR1 is WSHSY and CDR2 is SAAADI in the germline V gene. DNA of the CDR3: TGCGCCAGCAGTGGCAGAAGAGGGGACTTGGAGACCCAGTACTTC. It codes for CASSGRRGDLETQYF.

The rearrangement uses TRBV5-1 and TRBJ2-3; 8 bases match TRBD2. Germline V gives CDR1 SGHRS, CDR2 YFSETQ. CDR3 length: 13 amino acids. V shed 7 bases and J 3 bases; nucleotides not matched to a gene: 4. The CDR3 is CASGTSFTDTQYF. The CDR3 DNA sequence: TGCGCCAGCGGGACTAGTTTTACAGATACGCAGTATTTT.